This T cell receptor beta chain came from a study of cytomegalovirus exposure and HLA in healthy donors. Whole-study findings and limits: Researchers counted 150 to 200 TCR beta chains as cytomegalovirus-associated. Using a false discovery rate of 0.05, a later analysis showed that 15,000 to 20,000 TCR beta sequences were associated with HLA alleles. There were several of the most significant clusters that appeared linked to common viral pathogens in a later analysis.

PCR amplification relied on 60 Vbeta primers (plus 13 Jbeta primers). Sequencing used immunoSEQ multiplex PCR; TCRdb keeps in-frame clones, though not all of them. The repertoire holds approximately 100,000 clones, roughly 71% seen once, with 8% to 13% in the top ten. Donors likely had unrecorded immune exposures despite being nominally healthy when sampled. Per germline, CDR1 MDHEN and CDR2 SYDVKM. The CDR3 contains 14 residues. The ends lost 6 bases at V and 4 bases at J; junction bases unmatched: 6. The sample holds a few counts of this clone. Antigen unknown. The chain employs TRBV28 and TRBJ1-1; 9 positions agree with TRBD1. Sequencing input: PBMCs. This sequence was found in a man aged 45-65 years in good health and CMV-seronegative. The CDR3 DNA sequence: TGTGCCAGCAGGGGAACAGGGGGCAGCACTGAAGCTTTCTTT. Its translation: CASRGTGGSTEAFF.